The 26 T cell receptor beta chains presented below share a single source sample, sequenced in a study of a mutant IDH1 vaccine in newly diagnosed glioma. Time point meaning: week 23, last vaccination. Topical imiquimod was applied with each vaccine dose, which held 300 ug of mutant IDH1 20-mer peptide. Antigens for these TCRs are unknown. Profiled with immunoSEQ multiplex PCR; TCRdb holds only in-frame clones, not every one. The table has roughly 30,000 clones, around 83% seen once. This sample comprised PBMCs, obtained from a glioma patient whose treatment included an IDH1 peptide vaccine. These receptor sequences come from a woman aged 25 to 39 with glioma.

The chain recombines TRBV10-1 with TRBJ2-1; 8 bases are shared with TRBD2. The V gene's germline CDR1 is WNHNN and CDR2 SYGVQD (reference sequence). This CDR3 spans 15 amino acids. Trimming removed 6 bases from V and 4 bases from J; junction bases left unmatched: 8. This CDR3 reads CASRSGGGPYNEQFF. CDR3 bases: TGCGCCAGCAGGTCGGGCGGGGGGCCGTACAATGAGCAGTTCTTC.

The chain combines TRBV9 with TRBJ1-1; TRBD1 is a possible D gene (5 bases). The germline V gene has CDR1 SGDLS and CDR2 YYNGEE. Trimming removed 4 bases from V and 1 base from J, with 14 bases in between. The CDR3 is 15 residues long. CDR3 coding DNA: TGTGCCAGCAGCTCTCAGGGACGGTGGAACACTGAAGCTTTCTTT. Translating it yields CASSSQGRWNTEAFF.

The chain joins TRBV2 to TRBJ2-7, with unresolved D. Germline CDR1 SNHLY, CDR2 FYNNEI. V was pared by 6 bases and J by 12 bases, with 12 bases between. The CDR3 is 10 residues long. Here the CDR3 DNA reads TGTGCCAGCAGGGACGTGCGGTGGTACTTC. This encodes CASRDVRWYF.

CDR3 nucleotide sequence: TGTGCCAGCAGCCTTTCGACGACAGGGGCAGAGACCCAGTACTTC. Amino acids: CASSLSTTGAETQYF. The chain has TRBV4-2 and TRBJ2-5, with 8 bases that match TRBD1. The CDR3 sequence is 15 residues long. V gave up 4 bases and J gave up 4 bases; unmatched junction bases: 8. Germline values: CDR1 LGHNA, CDR2 YNFKEQ.

This clone was seen a handful of times. This rearrangement joins TRBV6-8 to TRBJ2-1; 10 bases agree with TRBD1. Germline V lookup: CDR1 MNHGY, CDR2 SAAAGT. V was clipped by 5 bases and J by 8 bases; unmatched bases: 15. This CDR3 contains 17 residues. The CDR3 DNA reads as TGTGCCAGCAGTCCCAGGTTGAGACAGGGGGCGGGGGATGAGCAGTTCTTC. It codes for CASSPRLRQGAGDEQFF.

V is TRBV5-1 and J is TRBJ2-1; 9 nucleotides line up with TRBD1. The CDR3 totals 22 residues. Germline V lookup: CDR1 SGHRS, CDR2 YFSETQ. V dropped 4 bases and J dropped 7; count of bases not matched to a gene: 30. CDR3 DNA sequence: TGCGCCAGCAGCCGATTATTACGCCTCCCGGGACAGGGAACGGGGGGACGGAATGAGCAGTTCTTC. It specifies CASSRLLRLPGQGTGGRNEQFF.

This chain connects TRBV27 to TRBJ2-3; D gene unclear. The V end was cut by 8 bases, the J end by 0 bases, with 18 bases between. The germline gives CDR1 MNHEY, CDR2 SMNVEV (reference sequence). This CDR3 has 16 amino acids. CDR3 sequence (DNA): TGTGCCAGCGGAACGCAGCTATCGTCTAGCACAGATACGCAGTATTTT. It encodes CASGTQLSSSTDTQYF.

V is TRBV19 and J is TRBJ2-5; 10 nucleotides agree with TRBD2. CDR3 length: 14 amino acids. The V gene's germline CDR1 is LNHDA and CDR2 SQIVND (reference sequence). J lost 5 bases, V lost 6 bases, and 6 bases had no gene match. The CDR3: CASRTAGGLETQYF. CDR3 DNA: TGTGCCAGTAGAACAGCGGGGGGGCTGGAGACCCAGTACTTC.

The chain uses TRBV27 and TRBJ1-6; 7 bases are shared with TRBD1. Germline V gives CDR1 MNHEY, CDR2 SMNVEV (reference sequence). Losses at the gene ends were 5 bases for V and 10 bases for J; bases not matched to a gene: 11. This CDR3 has 15 residues. This CDR3 reads CASSATGSPSSPLHF. CDR3 nucleotide sequence: TGTGCCAGCAGTGCGACAGGGTCCCCCTCGTCACCCCTCCACTTT.

In its sample, this clone is medium-sized. This chain joins TRBV7-3 and TRBJ1-1; D is unclear. The germline gives CDR1 SGHTA, CDR2 FQGTGA. V shed 5 bases and J shed 1 base, with 8 bases lying between them. The CDR3 contains 13 residues. The CDR3 sequence is CASSPTRNTEAFF. Here the CDR3 DNA reads TGTGCCAGCAGCCCGACAAGGAACACTGAAGCTTTCTTT.

This chain joins TRBV18 and TRBJ1-1; D might be TRBD1 (6 bases). The germline gives CDR1 KGHSH, CDR2 LQKENI. Trimming shortened V by 2 bases and J by 6 bases, and 13 bases separated the two germline ends. The CDR3 runs to 14 residues. The DNA for the CDR3 is TGTGCCAGCTCACCATGGACAGTTATCCCTGAAGCTTTCTTT. The encoded protein is CASSPWTVIPEAFF.

This chain links TRBV4-3 with TRBJ2-4; 7 bases are a match to TRBD2. In germline, CDR1 is LGHNA, CDR2 YSLEER. The trim removed 0 bases at V and 5 bases at J, leaving 10 bases unmatched. The CDR3 consists of 17 residues. The CDR3 bases are TGCGCCAGCAGCCAAGACCCCCCCCTAGCGGCACAAAACATTCAGTACTTC. Its protein is CASSQDPPLAAQNIQYF.

V and J are TRBV27 and TRBJ2-2; D is undetermined. The V end was cut by 2 bases, the J end by 6 bases, with 7 bases between. Germline V gene lookup returns CDR1 MNHEY and CDR2 SMNVEV (reference sequence). This CDR3 region has 13 residues. The CDR3 spells CASSLMGPGELFF. The CDR3 DNA reads as TGTGCCAGCAGTTTAATGGGTCCCGGGGAGCTGTTTTTT.

The V and J genes are TRBV19 and TRBJ1-6; TRBD1 aligns across 11 bases. The CDR3 is 15 amino acids. V was pared by 5 bases and J by 10 bases, with 7 bases of the junction left unmatched. Germline assignment: CDR1 LNHDA and CDR2 SQIVND (reference sequence). The CDR3 DNA reads as TGTGCCAGTAGTCCGTTGGACAGGGGGCTGTCACCCCTCCACTTT. It specifies CASSPLDRGLSPLHF.

This chain uses TRBV5-8 with TRBJ2-7; TRBD1 or TRBD2 may be the D gene (6 bases each). The CDR3 extends over 12 amino acids. The germline gives CDR1 SGHTS, CDR2 YDEGEE. Trimming stripped 5 bases from V and 6 bases from J, with 12 bases between. The CDR3 DNA reads TGTGCCAGCAGGCAAAGGGGGGCCGAGCAGTACTTC. Amino acid sequence: CASRQRGAEQYF.

V and J are TRBV6-4 and TRBJ2-3; 10 bases are shared with TRBD1. The CDR3 has 15 amino acids. V was clipped by 4 bases and J by 5 bases; unmatched bases: 6. Germline V gene sequence: CDR1 MRHNA, CDR2 SNTAGT. The CDR3 spells CASSVEGQGRDTQYF. The CDR3 DNA follows: TGTGCCAGCAGTGTTGAGGGACAGGGGAGAGATACGCAGTATTTT.

The CDR3 is CASSQGTGEMNTEAFF. Written as DNA, the CDR3 is TGCGCCAGCAGCCAAGGGACAGGGGAGATGAACACTGAAGCTTTCTTT. The chain uses TRBV4-3 and TRBJ1-1, with 9 bases fitting TRBD1. With 1 base clipped from V and 0 bases from J, the junction kept 3 bases outside the gene matches. The CDR3 sequence is 16 residues long. Germline CDR1 and CDR2: LGHNA and YSLEER.

The chain joins TRBV10-2 to TRBJ1-5; D not resolved. Germline loops: CDR1 WSHSY, CDR2 SAAADI. Trimming removed 2 bases from V and 5 bases from J, with 13 bases in between. This CDR3 contains 15 residues. The CDR3 nucleotides are TGCGCCAGCAGTGAGAATAGGGTTGGGGATCAGCCCCAGCATTTT. As protein: CASSENRVGDQPQHF.

This rearrangement joins TRBV2 to TRBJ2-7, with TRBD1 matching 7 bases. This CDR3 spans 13 amino acids. J gave up 3 bases and V 3 bases, and 2 bases lay outside the gene matches. Germline assignment: CDR1 SNHLY and CDR2 FYNNEI. CDR3 sequence: CASSETGNYEQYF. CDR3 nucleotide sequence: TGTGCCAGCAGTGAGACAGGGAACTACGAGCAGTACTTC.

The chain links TRBV19 to TRBJ2-1, with TRBD2 matching over 7 bases. The CDR3 totals 15 residues. The junction had 9 bases not matched to a gene; V was cut back by 9 bases and J by 1 base. Per the germline V gene, CDR1 is LNHDA and CDR2 is SQIVND (reference sequence). The CDR3 sequence: CASQRGSESYNEQFF. The DNA for the CDR3 is TGTGCCAGCCAGCGGGGCTCCGAGTCCTACAATGAGCAGTTCTTC.

The chain joins TRBV30 to TRBJ1-2; unclear D gene. The CDR3 runs 13 residues. The germline gives CDR1 GTSNPN, CDR2 SVGIG (reference sequence). V gave up 2 bases and J gave up 3 bases, with 10 bases separating them. As DNA, the CDR3 is TGTGCCTGGAGTCTAGGTGTGGACTATGGCTACACCTTC. This encodes CAWSLGVDYGYTF.

The chain carries TRBV10-3 and TRBJ1-5, with D unclear. The CDR3 runs 14 residues. Trimming left V 0 bases short and J 4 bases short, with 7 bases between. Germline-derived CDR1 and CDR2 are ENHRY and SYGVKD. The CDR3 loop is CAISESHLNQPQHF. Written as DNA, the CDR3 is TGTGCCATCAGTGAGTCTCACCTTAATCAGCCCCAGCATTTT.

This rearrangement joins TRBV9 to TRBJ1-3; no firm D call. V was shortened by 0 bases and J by 0 bases, with 7 bases between the two germline ends. Per germline, CDR1 SGDLS and CDR2 YYNGEE. The CDR3 has 15 residues. CDR3 sequence reads: CASSVGSNSGNTIYF. DNA of the CDR3: TGTGCCAGCAGCGTAGGCAGCAACTCTGGAAACACCATATATTTT.

This clone appeared a single time. V usage is TRBV4-3 and J usage is TRBJ1-2; no firm D call. The V gene's germline CDR1 is LGHNA and CDR2 YSLEER. The CDR3 spans 15 residues. V dropped 0 bases and J dropped 5 bases, with 13 bases sitting between them. The DNA for the CDR3 is TGCGCCAGCAGCCAAGATATAGGGCAGCTATATGGCTACACCTTC. As protein: CASSQDIGQLYGYTF.

V usage is TRBV11-3 and J usage is TRBJ2-2, with 7 bases aligning to TRBD1. Germline V CDR1 and CDR2: SGHNT, YENEEA. The CDR3 is made up of 16 amino acids. The V gene end was trimmed by 2 bases and the J gene end by 2 bases; junction bases not matched to a gene: 5. For the CDR3, the DNA is TGTGCCAGCAGCTTACCGAACAGGGGAAACACCGGGGAGCTGTTTTTT. Translating it yields CASSLPNRGNTGELFF.

This clone was counted a single time. The chain recombines TRBV5-1 with TRBJ1-4, with TRBD1 identical over 7 bases. The ends lost 0 bases at V and 5 bases at J; junction bases unmatched: 7. CDR1 SGHRS and CDR2 YFSETQ come from the germline V gene. The CDR3 has 16 residues. The CDR3 nucleotides are TGCGCCAGCAGCTTGGTTGGAGGGGGCTTGAATGAAAAACTGTTTTTT. Amino acid sequence: CASSLVGGGLNEKLFF.